This is a list of T cell receptor beta chains from one sample in a study of glioma-infiltrating T cells after dendritic cell vaccination. Sequencing used immunoSEQ multiplex PCR; TCRdb keeps in-frame clones, though not all of them. There are about 50,000 clones in the sample; about 85% occur only once, and 9.5% to 12% lies in the top ten. The source material was blood, sampled before dendritic cell vaccination. These receptor sequences come from a human donor with glioblastoma. CDR3s leave out the opening cysteine and the closing phenylalanine or tryptophan. Fields, in order: CDR3 protein, J gene, V gene.

ASSLPSQFGQY,TRBJ2-7,TRBV7-2
ASSFTVNTEAF,TRBJ1-1,TRBV7-3
ASSRQGTEGYT,TRBJ1-2,TRBV19
ASNRVIQETQY,TRBJ2-5,TRBV2
ASSQEYDREQY,TRBJ2-7,TRBV4-2
ASTPERDTEAF,TRBJ1-1,TRBV2
ASSIGLAGGPDEQF,TRBJ2-1,TRBV19
ASTALTERGEQF,TRBJ2-1,TRBV7-2
ASSARGHQETQY,TRBJ2-5,TRBV6-5
ASSLGHSSGNTIY,TRBJ1-3,TRBV5-5
ASINGGVVGNEQF,TRBJ2-1,TRBV6-6
ASSQDTTGDSPLH,TRBJ1-6,TRBV4-2
ASSRTSGGARNNEQF,TRBJ2-1,TRBV13
ASSPPGQGSSGYT,TRBJ1-2,TRBV7-9
ASSQVTSGSIKTQY,TRBJ2-5,TRBV14
ASSPTGNPNTGELF,TRBJ2-2,TRBV5-1
ASSRGQGDTEAF,TRBJ1-1,TRBV19
ASSPLGGDRETQY,TRBJ2-5,TRBV11-3
ASSSLGTPADEQY,TRBJ2-7,TRBV7-2
ASSFSGPTTYEQF,TRBJ2-1,TRBV5-6
ASSHISNHEQF,TRBJ2-1,TRBV4-2
ASGKGTDTQY,TRBJ2-3,TRBV12-5
ASSAVTSGRSNQETQY,TRBJ2-5,TRBV2
ASREYQGGTEAF,TRBJ1-1,TRBV6-4
ASSPKTANSNQPQH,TRBJ1-5,TRBV18
ASSLPSVSYEQY,TRBJ2-7,TRBV5-4
ASSEARVQY,TRBJ2-7,TRBV27
ASSGNRGRQETQY,TRBJ2-5,TRBV5-6
AWSPTGAKAQY,TRBJ2-5,TRBV30
ASLAGTSVSYNEQF,TRBJ2-1,TRBV6-6
AIREGQGKEWTEAF,TRBJ1-1,TRBV10-3
AWRVKGANYGYT,TRBJ1-2,TRBV30
ASKGGHPNTEAF,TRBJ1-1,TRBV27
ASSKDGTSDDVEQF,TRBJ2-1,TRBV21-1
ASSYLGGAGDTQY,TRBJ2-3,TRBV6-5
ASMGQGAYNEQF,TRBJ2-1,TRBV5-1
ASSRTGYNGDGYT,TRBJ1-2,TRBV6-1
ASSYLQGGAYEQY,TRBJ2-7,TRBV27
ASSLSGQMGYT,TRBJ1-2,TRBV27
ASSLTGGYQPQH,TRBJ1-5,TRBV27
ASSVGLPMF,TRBJ2-1,TRBV18
ASSAAPQGAFYEQY,TRBJ2-7,TRBV9
ASSDISGRAIGELF,TRBJ2-2,TRBV2
ASSQNPSGYTDTQY,TRBJ2-3,TRBV7-9
ASGLVPGDRTNTGELF,TRBJ2-2,TRBV12-5
ASSSTGNKYTEAF,TRBJ1-1,TRBV7-9
ASSSGTKNTEAF,TRBJ1-1,TRBV7-2
ASSSSGIGTDTQY,TRBJ2-3,TRBV5-1
ASSFGTGNYGYT,TRBJ1-2,TRBV7-9
ASSLERGRVSGYT,TRBJ1-2,TRBV7-6
ASSSRTSGVYNEQF,TRBJ2-1,TRBV11-3
AISGGPFDEQY,TRBJ2-7,TRBV5-4
ASSYEAGPYEQY,TRBJ2-7,TRBV5-1
ATSRGVEGGKQY,TRBJ2-7,TRBV15